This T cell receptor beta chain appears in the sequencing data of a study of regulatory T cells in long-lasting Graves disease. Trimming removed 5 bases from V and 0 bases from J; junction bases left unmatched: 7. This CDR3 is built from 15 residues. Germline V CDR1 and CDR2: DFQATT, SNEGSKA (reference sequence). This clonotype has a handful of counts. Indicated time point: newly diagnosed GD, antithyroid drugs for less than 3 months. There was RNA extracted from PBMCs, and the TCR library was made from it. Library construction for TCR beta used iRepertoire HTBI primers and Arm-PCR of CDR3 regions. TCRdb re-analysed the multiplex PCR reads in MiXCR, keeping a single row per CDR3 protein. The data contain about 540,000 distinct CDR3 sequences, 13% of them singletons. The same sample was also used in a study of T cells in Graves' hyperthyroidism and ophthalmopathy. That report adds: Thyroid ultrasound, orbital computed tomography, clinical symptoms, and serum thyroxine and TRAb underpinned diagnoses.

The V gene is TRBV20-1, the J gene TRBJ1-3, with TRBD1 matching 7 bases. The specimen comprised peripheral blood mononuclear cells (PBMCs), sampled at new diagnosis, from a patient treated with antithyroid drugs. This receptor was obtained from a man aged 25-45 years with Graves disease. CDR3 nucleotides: TGCAGTGCTCCTCCGGGACAGAGCTCTGGAAACACCATATATTTT. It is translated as CSAPPGQSSGNTIYF.